This TCR beta chain came from a study of blood T cells in healthy people across ages. General study results and limits: Samples with more naive T cells showed higher observed beta diversity. While age rose, TCR beta diversity per million T cells dropped in a roughly linear way.

Germline CDR1 and CDR2: LGHNA and YNFKEQ. The CDR3 length is 17 residues. Losses at the gene ends were 4 bases for V and 5 bases for J; bases not matched to a gene: 8. Details on this clonotype: Its antigen is currently unknown.

The authors ran a second PCR of roughly 6 to 12 cycles using a sample-barcoded 5' primer and a J-beta primer mix. Tags on each cDNA molecule came from a template-switch adaptor with 12 random nucleotides. The study obtained at least 2.5 million CDR3-containing paired-end reads from every sample. Using its own MiXCR run on the 5' RACE reads, TCRdb lists one record per CDR3 protein. The table has 850,000 to 1,300,000 distinct CDR3 sequences, less than 50% seen once. The receptor comes from an older woman in good health. V and J are TRBV4-2 and TRBJ2-1, with 13 positions matching TRBD2. The material sequenced was blood. The CDR3 DNA follows: TGTGCCAGCAGCCCCAACCCCGGGACTAGCGGGAACAATGAGCAGTTCTTC. This codes for CASSPNPGTSGNNEQFF.